The 13 T cell receptor beta chains reported below all come from one sample, sequenced in a study of cytomegalovirus exposure and HLA in healthy donors. Primers for the PCR totalled 60 Vbeta and 13 Jbeta. Method: immunoSEQ multiplex PCR; TCRdb's copy keeps in-frame clones and lacks some. The sample records around 110,000 clones, around 70% being singletons. Source material: PBMCs. These receptors were obtained from a man aged 25-45 years in good health and CMV-seropositive.

The chain links TRBV6-6 to TRBJ1-4; no reliable D call. The germline V and J ends were trimmed by 5 bases and 2 bases, with 9 bases remaining between them. CDR3 length equals 14 residues. Germline CDR1 and CDR2: MNHNY and SVGAGI (reference sequence). CDR3 nucleotide sequence: TGTGCCAGCAGTCTTTGGGCCACTAATGAAAAACTGTTTTTT. This codes for CASSLWATNEKLFF.

J is TRBJ1-1 and V is TRBV30; no reliable D call. The CDR3 totals 13 residues. Looked up from germline, CDR1 is GTSNPN and CDR2 is SVGIG (reference sequence). V was clipped by 3 bases and J by 0 bases, with 8 bases between them. In DNA, the CDR3 is TGTGCCTGGAGCCCTAAATTGAACACTGAAGCTTTCTTT. This translates into CAWSPKLNTEAFF.

The genes are TRBV5-8 and TRBJ2-7, with 7 nucleotides matching TRBD1. The CDR3 consists of 18 residues. Trimming cost V 0 bases and J 3 bases; bases outside gene matches: 15. In germline, CDR1 is SGHTS, CDR2 YDEGEE. The CDR3 region is CASSLDRGKLGWDYEQYF. The DNA for the CDR3 is TGTGCCAGCAGCTTGGACAGGGGAAAGTTAGGGTGGGACTACGAGCAGTACTTC.

V is TRBV6-5 and J is TRBJ1-3; 7 bases match TRBD1. V lost 6 bases and J lost 4; bases outside the gene matches: 3. CDR3 length equals 13 residues. Germline V gene data show CDR1 as MNHEY and CDR2 as SVGAGI. CDR3 in amino acids: CASRTGAGNTIYF. In DNA, the CDR3 is TGTGCCAGCAGAACAGGGGCCGGAAACACCATATATTTT.

The rearrangement joins TRBV7-3 to TRBJ2-5; D call uncertain. This CDR3 contains 13 residues. Trimming removed 5 bases from V and 2 bases from J, with 9 bases in between. CDR1 is SGHTA, CDR2 FQGTGA, per germline. Here the CDR3 DNA reads TGTGCCAGCAGCGAGATTTCTCAAGAGACCCAGTACTTC. Translation gives CASSEISQETQYF.

This sequence joins TRBV5-1 and TRBJ2-5, with 10 bases lining up with TRBD1. Near its end, the DNA agrees better with TRBJ2-7, so the J call may be wrong. CDR1 and CDR2 (germline): SGHRS, YFSETQ. CDR3 length: 14 amino acids. The CDR3 sequence: CASAPGQGPYEQYF. The CDR3 DNA is TGCGCCAGCGCCCCGGGACAGGGGCCCTACGAGCAGTACTTC.

This clone was picked up a small number of times. The chain carries TRBV30 and TRBJ1-5; D ambiguous. Germline CDR1 reads GTSNPN; CDR2 reads SVGIG (reference sequence). V dropped 0 bases and J dropped 7 bases, with 7 bases sitting between them. The CDR3 runs 12 residues. The CDR3 region is CAWSVTGQPQHF. The DNA for the CDR3 is TGTGCCTGGAGTGTAACGGGACAGCCCCAGCATTTT.

This chain joins TRBV27 and TRBJ2-3; TRBD2 is a possible D gene (6 bases). V was shortened by 1 base and J by 4 bases, with 15 bases between the two germline ends. The CDR3 is 16 residues long. The germline V gene encodes CDR1 MNHEY and CDR2 SMNVEV (reference sequence). The chain's CDR3 is CASSLLGPPGADTQYF. The DNA of the CDR3 is TGTGCCAGCAGTTTATTAGGCCCCCCGGGGGCAGATACGCAGTATTTT.

This sequence joins TRBV6-5 and TRBJ1-1; D is ambiguous. Trimming cost V 2 bases and J 5 bases, with 9 bases left between them. Looked up from germline, CDR1 is MNHEY and CDR2 is SVGAGI. The CDR3 consists of 13 residues. The CDR3 region is CASSYDAGTEAFF. CDR3 DNA: TGTGCCAGCAGTTACGATGCGGGGACTGAAGCTTTCTTT.

This clone showed up just a few times. The gene calls are TRBV19 and TRBJ1-3; D is unresolved. The germline V and J ends were trimmed by 3 bases and 0 bases, with 3 bases remaining between them. CDR3 length: 13 amino acids. Germline-derived CDR1 and CDR2 are LNHDA and SQIVND (reference sequence). CDR3 coding DNA: TGTGCCAGTAGTATTCGCTCTGGAAACACCATATATTTT. It specifies CASSIRSGNTIYF. Looking up the rest from reference TRBV19 and TRBJ1-3 gives the full variable domain: DGGITQSPKYLFRKEGQNVTLSCEQNLNHDAMYWYRQDPGQGLRLIYYSQIVNDFQKGDIAEGYSVSREKKESFPLTVTSAQKNPTAFYLCASSIRSGNTIYFGEGSWLTVV.

CDR3 nucleotides: TGTGCCAGCCTTGGGGACAGGCGTGAAGCTTTCTTT. It encodes CASLGDRREAFF. The chain links TRBV6-1 to TRBJ1-1; 8 bases align to TRBD1. CDR3 length equals 12 residues. The germline CDR1 and CDR2 sequences are MNHNS and SASEGT. V lost 8 bases to trimming and J lost 7 bases; unmatched junction nucleotides: 6.

V usage is TRBV21-1 and J usage is TRBJ1-2; the table's TRBD1 call for D was not verified on the DNA. TRBV21-1 is a recognized pseudogene. The CDR3 runs 15 residues. CDR3 in DNA: TGTGCCAGCTTTCGTTCCAGGGGTTGCCTATATGGCTACACCTTC. It translates to CASFRSRGCLYGYTF.

CDR3 amino acids: CASSWTGSNQPQHF. The CDR3 DNA sequence: TGTGCCAGCAGCTGGACAGGCAGCAATCAGCCCCAGCATTTT. The rearrangement joins TRBV7-8 to TRBJ1-5; 7 nucleotides agree with TRBD1. Germline-derived CDR1 and CDR2 are SGHVS and FQNEAQ. The CDR3 is made up of 14 amino acids. Unmatched junction bases numbered 1, after V lost 4 bases and J lost 1 base. The full variable domain, rest sourced from reference TRBV7-8 and TRBJ1-5, is GAGVSQSPRYKVAKRGQDVALRCDPISGHVSLFWYQQALGQGPEFLTYFQNEAQLDKSGLPSDRFFAERPEGSVSTLKIQRTQQEDSAVYLCASSWTGSNQPQHFGDGTRLSIL.